Shown below are 29 T cell receptor beta chains from a single sample sequenced in a study of spatial heterogeneity in lung cancer. The time point: blood at routine non-recurrence follow-up after resection. TCRdb itself ran the 5' RACE reads through MiXCR, one entry per CDR3 protein. The sample includes around 2,500 distinct CDR3 sequences, about 25% of them seen just once. The sample here was PBMCs, taken at follow-up. The receptors were gathered from a male donor with early-stage non-small cell lung cancer.

A few counts support this clonotype. This beta chain is an unintended read in a library built for alpha chains; its size means little. The V and J genes are TRBV6-5 and TRBJ2-5, with TRBD1 matching 9 bases. The CDR3 contains 14 residues. Germline assignment: CDR1 MNHEY and CDR2 SVGAGI. Trimming removed 7 bases from V and 4 bases from J; junction bases left unmatched: 7. The CDR3 bases are TGTGCCAGCACCAGACAGGGGGTTGGAGAGACCCAGTACTTC. Its translation is CASTRQGVGETQYF.

In regard to this clonotype: This beta chain is a stray read from a library made for alpha chains; its abundance is not meaningful. The chain carries TRBV12-3 or TRBV12-4 and TRBJ1-5; D perhaps matches TRBD1 (5 bases). The V end was cut by 5 bases, the J end by 6 bases, with 14 bases between. CDR3 length: 14 amino acids. The CDR3 loop reads CASSAVGDGQPQHF. The CDR3 DNA follows: TGTGCCAGCAGTGCCGTCGGGGACGGTCAGCCCCAGCATTTT.

Turning to this clonotype: This beta chain lies outside the target of a library built for alpha chains; its clone size means little. The chain links TRBV10-1 to TRBJ2-7; D remains unclear. With 0 bases removed from V and 3 bases from J, the gap between germline ends came to 3 bases. Germline loops: CDR1 WNHNN, CDR2 SYGVQD (reference sequence). The CDR3 has 12 residues. CDR3 sequence reads: CASSESHYEQYF. CDR3 sequence (DNA): TGCGCCAGCAGTGAGTCCCACTACGAGCAGTACTTC.

This clonotype was detected a few times. In a library made to pick up alpha chains, this beta chain is a stray read with a size that means little. The genes are TRBV20-1 and TRBJ2-7; D unresolved. The CDR3 is 14 residues long. The germline V gene encodes CDR1 DFQATT and CDR2 SNEGSKA (reference sequence). V lost 0 bases to trimming and J lost 6 bases, with 15 bases between them. The CDR3 region is CSARESWYIREQYF. In DNA, the CDR3 is TGCAGTGCTAGAGAATCGTGGTACATACGCGAGCAGTACTTC.

Comment on this clonotype: The size of this beta chain means little, since it is a stray read in a library made for alpha chains. The chain employs TRBV27 and TRBJ2-1; D is possibly TRBD2 (6 bases). The V and J ends lost 3 bases and 2 bases respectively, with 11 bases between them. Looked up from germline, CDR1 is MNHEY and CDR2 is SMNVEV (reference sequence). The CDR3 loop spans 15 amino acids. As DNA, the CDR3 is TGTGCCAGCAGTTTTCAGCGGGCAACCTACAATGAGCAGTTCTTC. Residues: CASSFQRATYNEQFF.

Points on this clonotype: Being off target in a library aimed at alpha chains, this beta chain has a size of little meaning. The gene calls are TRBV5-1 and TRBJ2-5, with a possible D match to TRBD2 (6 bases). Trimming left V 1 base short and J 5 bases short, with 15 bases between. CDR1 SGHRS and CDR2 YFSETQ come from the germline V gene. There are 15 residues in the CDR3. CDR3 in DNA: TGCGCCAGCAGCTTGAACCGGAGGGCCGGGGAGACCCAGTACTTC. It yields the protein CASSLNRRAGETQYF.

On this clonotype: In a library made to pick up alpha chains, this beta chain is a stray read with a size that means little. This chain links TRBV12-3 or TRBV12-4 with TRBJ2-6; weak D call: TRBD2 (5 bases). Trimming removed 6 bases at V and 4 bases at J, with 10 bases between. The length of the CDR3 is 14 residues. The DNA for the CDR3 is TGTGCCAGCAGCATGAGGGCCGGGGCCAACGTCCTGACTTTC. This gives the protein CASSMRAGANVLTF.

A word on this clonotype: This beta chain is an unintended read in a library built for alpha chains; its size means little. The chain recombines TRBV12-3 or TRBV12-4 with TRBJ2-3; D unresolved. Trimming shortened V by 3 bases and J by 6 bases, and 10 bases separated the two germline ends. The CDR3 totals 13 residues. CDR3 sequence (DNA): TGTGCCAGCAGTTTCTCCGTTGGGGATACGCAGTATTTT. Translated: CASSFSVGDTQYF.

As for this clonotype: A library made for alpha chains picked up this beta chain off target, so its size means little. The chain combines TRBV12-3 or TRBV12-4 with TRBJ2-7; unclear D gene. V lost 1 base, J lost 0 bases, and 7 bases lay in between. CDR3 length equals 14 residues. The CDR3 is CASSLGHSSYEQYF. The CDR3 region has the DNA TGTGCCAGCAGTTTAGGACACAGCTCCTACGAGCAGTACTTC.

Points on this clonotype: A library prepared for alpha chains yielded this beta chain as an off-target read; its size is of little meaning. The genes are TRBV3-1 and TRBJ2-1; 8 nucleotides line up with TRBD2. The V gene's germline CDR1 is LGHDT and CDR2 YNNKEL (reference sequence). This CDR3 is built from 17 residues. V gave up 4 bases and J gave up 4 bases; unmatched junction bases: 12. Here the CDR3 DNA reads TGTGCCAGCAGCCGCCTGAATAGCGGGATGGGTTACAATGAGCAGTTCTTC. Its translation: CASSRLNSGMGYNEQFF.

A remark on this clonotype: With the library built for alpha chains, this beta chain is off target and its frequency is not meaningful. The chain carries TRBV19 and TRBJ2-2, with 8 bases lining up with TRBD1. Trimming cost V 1 base and J 3 bases; bases outside gene matches: 1. CDR1 and CDR2 from the germline V gene are LNHDA and SQIVND (reference sequence). The CDR3 loop spans 15 amino acids. The chain's CDR3 is CASSIGDRYTGELFF. In DNA form, the CDR3 reads TGTGCCAGTAGTATAGGGGACAGGTACACCGGGGAGCTGTTTTTT.

Turning to this clonotype: Within a library made for alpha chains, this beta chain is off target, and its count is uninformative. The chain recombines TRBV7-9 with TRBJ2-2; no reliable D call. V was cut by 2 bases and J by 4 bases, with 8 bases left in between. Germline V gene sequence: CDR1 SEHNR, CDR2 FQNEAQ (reference sequence). The CDR3 runs to 14 residues. CDR3 protein: CASSLQTSTGELFF. The CDR3 coding sequence is TGTGCCAGCAGCTTACAAACCAGCACCGGGGAGCTGTTTTTT.

Comment on this clonotype: This beta chain is off target for a library built for alpha chains, so its abundance means little. The chain combines TRBV5-1 with TRBJ2-1; weak D call: TRBD2 (6 bases). Germline V gives CDR1 SGHRS, CDR2 YFSETQ. CDR3 length: 16 amino acids. V dropped 0 bases and J dropped 0 bases, with 10 bases sitting between them. The CDR3 sequence is CASSLAGVSSYNEQFF. The CDR3 DNA reads TGCGCCAGCAGCTTGGCGGGAGTCAGCTCCTACAATGAGCAGTTCTTC.

As for this clonotype: This beta chain appears as a stray read in a library generated for alpha chains; its size is not informative. The CDR3 DNA reads as TGTGCCAGCAGTTTTTCGGGTGGCCAAGAGACCCAGTACTTC. Encoded protein: CASSFSGGQETQYF. The V call is TRBV28, the J call TRBJ2-5; D unresolved. Germline V gene sequence: CDR1 MDHEN, CDR2 SYDVKM. There are 14 residues in the CDR3. V was cut by 3 bases and J by 1 base, with 9 bases left in between.

This clonotype was detected a few times. Being off target in a library aimed at alpha chains, this beta chain has a size of little meaning. This sequence joins TRBV19 and TRBJ2-7; 7 bases fit TRBD2. The J segment lost 6 bases and the V segment lost 3 bases, leaving 5 bases of the junction unmatched. The CDR3 is made up of 13 amino acids. Per the germline V gene, CDR1 is LNHDA and CDR2 is SQIVND (reference sequence). CDR3 bases: TGTGCCAGTAGTATCTCTCTAGCGGCCGAGCAGTACTTC. This gives the protein CASSISLAAEQYF.

This clonotype was detected once. A library prepared for alpha chains yielded this beta chain as an off-target read; its size is of little meaning. The J gene is TRBJ2-1, the V gene TRBV5-4; D call uncertain. V lost 0 bases and J 6 bases, leaving 13 bases between the germline ends. Germline V lookup: CDR1 SGHNT, CDR2 YYREEE (reference sequence). The CDR3 length is 15 residues. The CDR3 region is CASSLDSRLSNEQFF. CDR3 nucleotides: TGTGCCAGCAGCTTGGATTCCCGCCTGAGCAATGAGCAGTTCTTC.

About this clonotype itself: This beta chain appears as a stray read in a library generated for alpha chains; its size is not informative. CDR3 bases: TGTGCCAGCCAAGGTCCAGGAACCTCCTACGAGCAGTACTTC. The encoded protein is CASQGPGTSYEQYF. The chain links TRBV28 to TRBJ2-7; D unclear. The CDR3 sequence is 14 residues long. Between the trimmed V and J ends, which lost 8 bases and 0 bases, there was a span of 14 bases. In germline, CDR1 is MDHEN, CDR2 SYDVKM.

Comment on this clonotype: Because this beta chain is a stray read in a library intended to capture alpha chains, its abundance should not be given much weight. The chain recombines TRBV28 with TRBJ2-2; 7 positions agree with TRBD1. V was pared by 6 bases and J by 3 bases, with 7 bases of the junction left unmatched. Germline CDR1 is MDHEN and CDR2 is SYDVKM. CDR3 size: 15 residues. The CDR3 protein is CASRTTGLHTGELFF. CDR3 DNA: TGTGCCAGCAGGACGACAGGGCTGCACACCGGGGAGCTGTTTTTT.

As for this clonotype: This beta chain turned up in a library designed for alpha chains; as an off-target read, its abundance says little. The J gene is TRBJ2-7, the V gene TRBV10-3; D is perhaps TRBD1 or TRBD2 (5 bases each). Trimming took off 10 bases at V and 2 bases at J, with 18 bases between the two ends. CDR1 is ENHRY and CDR2 is SYGVKD in the germline V gene. The CDR3 totals 14 residues. CDR3 nucleotide sequence: TGTGCCACGACCCCCTGGGACCAACCCTACGAGCAGTACTTC. Amino acids: CATTPWDQPYEQYF.

As regards this clonotype: The size of this beta chain means little, since it is a stray read in a library made for alpha chains. This chain links TRBV3-1 with TRBJ2-7; 10 nucleotides agree with TRBD2. J was trimmed by 3 bases and V by 4 bases; bases with no gene match: 3. The CDR3 runs 14 residues. Germline CDR1 LGHDT, CDR2 YNNKEL (reference sequence). CDR3 region: CASSPRTSGYEQYF. The CDR3 DNA reads TGTGCCAGCAGCCCTCGGACTAGCGGCTACGAGCAGTACTTC.

As to this clonotype: The library was built for alpha chains, so this beta chain is an off-target read and its size means little. The chain is built from TRBV7-8 and TRBJ2-3; 7 bases map to TRBD2. Looked up from germline, CDR1 is SGHVS and CDR2 is FQNEAQ. The CDR3 length is 16 residues. With V trimmed by 5 bases and J by 5 bases, 13 bases remained unmatched. CDR3 in amino acids: CASSREAGPREDTQYF. The CDR3 DNA follows: TGTGCCAGCAGCCGGGAGGCCGGCCCCAGGGAAGATACGCAGTATTTT.

Details on this clonotype: In a library made to pick up alpha chains, this beta chain is a stray read with a size that means little. This chain joins TRBV18 and TRBJ2-7, with 10 bases that match TRBD1. Germline CDR1 KGHSH, CDR2 LQKENI. The CDR3 runs to 14 residues. Trimming removed 3 bases from V and 1 base from J; junction bases left unmatched: 0. CDR3 sequence reads: CASSPDRGSYEQYF. CDR3 bases: TGTGCCAGCTCACCGGACAGGGGGTCCTACGAGCAGTACTTC.

This clonotype was observed a handful of times. With the library built for alpha chains, this beta chain is off target and its frequency is not meaningful. V usage is TRBV3-1 and J usage is TRBJ2-2; the D is unclear. Between the trimmed V and J ends, which lost 6 bases and 3 bases, there was a span of 8 bases. This CDR3 has 13 amino acids. Germline V CDR1 and CDR2: LGHDT, YNNKEL (reference sequence). The CDR3 DNA sequence: TGTGCCAGCAGACAACTTTACACCGGGGAGCTGTTTTTT. Its translation: CASRQLYTGELFF.

This clonotype is judged large. The library was prepared for alpha chains; this beta chain is a stray read, so its frequency means little. The gene calls are TRBV11-1 and TRBJ2-1; the D call may be TRBD1 or TRBD2 (5 bases each). The germline V gene encodes CDR1 SGHAT and CDR2 FQDESV (reference sequence). With 5 bases removed from V and 5 bases from J, the gap between germline ends came to 10 bases. The CDR3 is 13 residues long. CDR3: CASSRDENNEQFF. The CDR3 DNA sequence: TGTGCCAGCAGCAGGGACGAAAACAATGAGCAGTTCTTC.

Of note for this clonotype: A library made for alpha chains picked up this beta chain off target, so its size means little. The chain links TRBV28 to TRBJ2-7; weak D call: TRBD2 (5 bases). CDR1 and CDR2 from the germline V gene are MDHEN and SYDVKM. This CDR3 comprises 14 residues. V lost 5 bases and J lost 5, with 16 bases in between. The CDR3 is CASSAQDGVHEQYF. The CDR3 region has the DNA TGTGCCAGCAGTGCCCAAGACGGGGTCCACGAGCAGTACTTC.

Comment on this clonotype: Since it is a stray read in a library aimed at alpha chains, this beta chain has a size that is not meaningful. The chain is built from TRBV28 and TRBJ2-3; no definite D call. The germline V gene has CDR1 MDHEN and CDR2 SYDVKM. The ends were cut back, 6 bases at V and 6 bases at J, with 10 bases in the middle. The CDR3 length is 12 residues. The CDR3 loop reads CASRSSADTQYF. The CDR3 DNA sequence: TGTGCCAGCAGGTCTTCCGCGGATACGCAGTATTTT.

With respect to this clonotype: Because the library targeted alpha chains, this beta chain is an off-target read whose size means little. This chain links TRBV24-1 with TRBJ2-7; 7 bases match TRBD1. After removal of 5 bases from V and 6 bases from J, the junction contained 21 bases not matched to a gene. CDR1 and CDR2 from the germline V gene are KGHDR and SFDVKD. The CDR3 runs 18 residues. CDR3 bases: TGTGCCACCAGTGCCCCCCGGGCCCGGGACAGCTACGGCTGCGAGCAGTACTTC. Its translation is CATSAPRARDSYGCEQYF.

Concerning this clonotype itself: This beta chain is a stray sequence in a library constructed for alpha chains; its clone size is not meaningful. CDR3 nucleotide sequence: TGCGCCAGCAGCCTGACTACCGGGGAGCTGTTTTTT. Translation: CASSLTTGELFF. The genes are TRBV5-1 and TRBJ2-2, with no clear D. The CDR3 length is 12 residues. CDR1 is SGHRS, CDR2 YFSETQ, per germline. Trimming left V 4 bases short and J 5 bases short, with 6 bases between.

Notes on this clonotype: For a library built for alpha chains, this beta chain is a stray read; little rests on its size. This chain uses TRBV6-2 or TRBV6-3 with TRBJ2-1; TRBD1 agrees at 8 bases. V lost 5 bases and J lost 0; bases outside the gene matches: 3. The length of the CDR3 is 15 residues. The V gene's germline CDR1 is MNHEY and CDR2 SVGEGT. The CDR3 DNA is TGTGCCAGCAGTCCAGACAGGGGCTCCTACAATGAGCAGTTCTTC. Encoded protein: CASSPDRGSYNEQFF.